Each of the 21 T cell receptor beta chains below was sequenced from the same sample in a study of cytomegalovirus exposure and HLA in healthy donors (dated 2017 in TCRdb). The receptor library was made with the immunoSEQ multiplex PCR assay. For the multiplex PCR, a mixture combining 60 forward primers for TCR Vbeta segments and 13 reverse primers for TCR Jbeta segments was used. In its TCRdb copy, this immuneACCESS table keeps in-frame sequences only and misses some clones. Where compared with another copy, unresolved V genes explain less than half of these, and the others have no known cause. The sample table records some 65,000 clones; roughly 70% of these occur just once. The ten largest clones take up about 10% of the sample. Input material: PBMCs. These receptors originate from a woman aged 30 to 39 in good health and CMV-seronegative.

V gene TRBV6-1 combines with J gene TRBJ2-3; TRBD1 matches at 10 bases. CDR3 length: 14 amino acids. V gave up 6 bases and J gave up 0 bases; unmatched junction bases: 0. The germline CDR1 and CDR2 sequences are MNHNS and SASEGT. CDR3 sequence: CASRDRGSTDTQYF. CDR3 DNA sequence: TGTGCCAGCAGGGACAGGGGGAGCACAGATACGCAGTATTTT.

A word on this clone: One junction end disagrees with the germline gene, perhaps due to a read error. V gene TRBV27 combines with J gene TRBJ2-7, with a weak D call TRBD2 (6 bases). CDR3 size: 12 residues. Germline values: CDR1 MNHEY, CDR2 SMNVEV (reference sequence). The CDR3 nucleotides read TGTGCCAGCAGTTTATCGGGGGACTTAGCACGCTTC. The encoded protein is CASSLSGDLARF.

The V gene is TRBV19, the J gene TRBJ1-5; D is perhaps TRBD1 (5 bases). Per germline, CDR1 LNHDA and CDR2 SQIVND (reference sequence). V lost 5 bases to trimming and J lost 1 base, with 15 bases between them. This CDR3 spans 16 amino acids. The CDR3 sequence: CASSLASGASNQPQHF. The DNA of the CDR3 is TGTGCCAGTAGTCTAGCGAGCGGGGCAAGCAATCAGCCCCAGCATTTT.

This clone was observed a few times. This sequence joins TRBV7-9 and TRBJ1-2; possible D gene TRBD1, 6 bases. The V end lost 4 bases, the J end lost 6 bases, and 15 bases lay between the germline ends. This CDR3 region has 14 residues. The germline V gene has CDR1 SEHNR and CDR2 FQNEAQ (reference sequence). The chain's CDR3 is CASSSTGSLHGYTF. Here the CDR3 DNA reads TGTGCCAGCAGCTCCACAGGGTCTTTACATGGCTACACCTTC.

This clone has just a few counts. The V and J genes are TRBV12-5 and TRBJ1-1; a possible D gene is TRBD1 (5 bases). CDR1 is LGHNT, CDR2 FRNRAP, per germline. The CDR3 consists of 12 residues. V shed 7 bases and J shed 7 bases, with 13 bases lying between them. CDR3: CASAGSFGEAFF. In DNA form, the CDR3 reads TGTGCTAGTGCAGGGTCTTTCGGTGAAGCTTTCTTT. Full variable domain (rest looked up from reference TRBV12-5 and TRBJ1-1): DARVTQTPRHKVTEMGQEVTMRCQPILGHNTVFWYRQTMMQGLELLAYFRNRAPLDDSGMPKDRFSAEMPDATLATLKIQPSEPRDSAVYFCASAGSFGEAFFGQGTRLTVV.

This clone was seen only a few times. V and J are TRBV5-1 and TRBJ1-2, with no clear D. V lost 1 base and J lost 2, with 3 bases in between. This CDR3 contains 12 residues. Germline lookup yields CDR1 SGHRS and CDR2 YFSETQ. CDR3 in DNA: TGCGCCAGCAGCTTGACAAACTATGGCTACACCTTC. It specifies CASSLTNYGYTF.

V gene TRBV9 combines with J gene TRBJ1-2; perhaps TRBD1 as D (5 bases). The germline CDR1 and CDR2 sequences are SGDLS and YYNGEE. This CDR3 contains 16 residues. V was clipped by 0 bases and J by 5 bases, with 17 bases between them. The CDR3, as DNA: TGTGCCAGCAGCGTAGGAGGGGAGGCGACTTTGTATGGCTACACCTTC. Its translation is CASSVGGEATLYGYTF.

This chain links TRBV28 with TRBJ2-7; TRBD1 might be the D (7 bases). Trimming cost V 4 bases and J 5 bases, with 18 bases left between them. This CDR3 contains 15 residues. Germline lookup yields CDR1 MDHEN and CDR2 SYDVKM. CDR3 loop: CASSYQGGQIDEQYF. CDR3 nucleotide sequence: TGTGCCAGCAGTTATCAGGGGGGCCAGATTGACGAGCAGTACTTC.

The chain has TRBV6-1 and TRBJ1-5; no firm D call. Per germline, CDR1 MNHNS and CDR2 SASEGT. Trimming left V 8 bases short and J 2 bases short, with 10 bases between. CDR3 size: 13 residues. CDR3 sequence reads: CASEGGGNQPQHF. In nucleotides, the CDR3 is TGTGCCAGCGAGGGTGGTGGCAATCAGCCCCAGCATTTT.

The rearrangement uses TRBV7-9 and TRBJ2-7, with D possibly being TRBD2 (7 bases). V was shortened by 10 bases and J by 0 bases, with 16 bases between the two germline ends. Per germline, CDR1 SEHNR and CDR2 FQNEAQ (reference sequence). The CDR3 contains 14 residues. The DNA for the CDR3 is TGTGCCATACCTCGGGGGGCGGGCTCCTACGAGCAGTACTTC. This gives the protein CAIPRGAGSYEQYF.

The chain combines TRBV27 with TRBJ2-4, with 8 positions matching TRBD2. The CDR3 spans 13 residues. V trimming: 5 bases; J trimming: 5 bases; junction bases outside the gene matches: 2. Germline CDR1 is MNHEY and CDR2 is SMNVEV (reference sequence). This CDR3 is CASSTGGENIQYF. CDR3 DNA: TGTGCCAGCAGTACGGGGGGGGAAAACATTCAGTACTTC.

This chain uses TRBV5-4 with TRBJ1-4; 8 bases agree with TRBD1. This CDR3 comprises 15 residues. Unmatched junction bases numbered 1, after V lost 0 bases and J lost 3 bases. Germline-derived CDR1 and CDR2 are SGHNT and YYREEE (reference sequence). CDR3 protein: CASSLAGGANEKLFF. The DNA of the CDR3 is TGTGCCAGCAGCTTGGCAGGGGGCGCTAATGAAAAACTGTTTTTT. The whole variable domain, filled in from reference TRBV5-4 and TRBJ1-4, reads ETGVTQSPTHLIKTRGQQVTLRCSSQSGHNTVSWYQQALGQGPQFIFQYYREEENGRGNFPPRFSGLQFPNYSSELNVNALELDDSALYLCASSLAGGANEKLFFGSGTQLSVL.

This sequence joins TRBV15 and TRBJ2-7; 9 bases line up with TRBD2. CDR3 length: 15 residues. Trimming took 0 bases from V and 5 from J; bases not matched to a gene: 5. Germline assignment: CDR1 LNHNV and CDR2 YYDKDF (reference sequence). CDR3 sequence (DNA): TGTGCCACCAGCAGAGACCTCAGCGGGGGGCACGAGCAGTACTTC. This encodes CATSRDLSGGHEQYF. The full variable domain, completed using reference TRBV15 and TRBJ2-7, is DAMVIQNPRYQVTQFGKPVTLSCSQTLNHNVMYWYQQKSSQAPKLLFHYYDKDFNNEADTPDNFQSRRPNTSFCFLDIRSPGLGDTAMYLCATSRDLSGGHEQYFGPGTRLTVT.

This chain links TRBV2 with TRBJ1-4; no definite D call. CDR3 length: 12 residues. V was cut by 3 bases and J by 8 bases, with 7 bases left in between. Germline loops: CDR1 SNHLY, CDR2 FYNNEI. Here the CDR3 DNA reads TGTGCCAGCAGTGATCGGTGGGAAAAACTGTTTTTT. As protein: CASSDRWEKLFF.

This clone turned up a few times. The chain has TRBV10-2 and TRBJ2-5; D is ambiguous. Gene TRBJ2-7 matches the end of the DNA better, so the J call may be wrong. Germline V CDR1 and CDR2: WSHSY, SAAADI. The CDR3 consists of 13 residues. For the CDR3, the DNA is TGCGCCAGCGGATATACAGTGTCGTACGAGCAGTACTTC. Translating gives CASGYTVSYEQYF.

This clone was detected only a few times. The chain uses TRBV20-1 and TRBJ2-5; the D gene is possibly TRBD2 (5 bases). V was clipped by 3 bases and J by 3 bases, with 5 bases between them. Germline values: CDR1 DFQATT, CDR2 SNEGSKA (reference sequence). The CDR3 runs 11 residues. CDR3 sequence: CSASGEETQYF. In nucleotides, the CDR3 is TGCAGTGCTAGCGGGGAAGAGACCCAGTACTTC.

The CDR3: CASSRSGGNGNTIYF. CDR3 DNA sequence: TGTGCCAGCAGCCGCTCAGGGGGGAATGGAAACACCATATATTTT. This chain uses TRBV4-2 with TRBJ1-3, with 7 bases identical to TRBD1. Germline trimming cut 4 bases from V and 3 bases from J; bases unmatched to any gene: 6. This CDR3 region has 15 residues. From germline, CDR1 is LGHNA and CDR2 YNFKEQ.

V gene TRBV6-1 combines with J gene TRBJ2-6; D is undetermined. V was trimmed by 2 bases and J by 0 bases, leaving 8 bases between them. The CDR3 length is 16 residues. The germline CDR1 and CDR2 sequences are MNHNS and SASEGT. The CDR3 spells CASSEIWLSGANVLTF. CDR3 nucleotide sequence: TGTGCCAGCAGTGAAATCTGGCTCTCTGGGGCCAACGTCCTGACTTTC.

The gene calls are TRBV29-1 and TRBJ1-3, with TRBD1 matching 7 bases. Germline V lookup: CDR1 SQVTM, CDR2 ANQGSEA. With V trimmed by 5 bases and J by 6 bases, 4 bases remained unmatched. CDR3 length equals 12 residues. The CDR3 reads CSVRQGENTIYF. In nucleotides, the CDR3 is TGCAGCGTTCGACAGGGCGAAAACACCATATATTTT.

In the case of this clone: This CDR3 is missing its conserved last phenylalanine or tryptophan, likely due to a read error. The limits of the CDR3 on the DNA are not certain, so only TCRdb's listed CDR3 is given. The genes are TRBV27 and TRBJ1-2; TRBD1, the D gene given by the table, was not confirmed from the DNA. The CDR3 has 13 amino acids, counting both end residues. Germline V gene data show CDR1 as MNHEY and CDR2 as SMNVEV (reference sequence). The CDR3 sequence: CASSWTGDMGYTV.

This rearrangement joins TRBV27 to TRBJ2-7, with 7 bases aligning to TRBD1. The CDR3 extends over 14 amino acids. Trimming at V came to 5 bases and at J to 2 bases, leaving 6 bases not matched to a gene. The germline V gene encodes CDR1 MNHEY and CDR2 SMNVEV (reference sequence). Here the CDR3 reads CASSPMDRTYEQYF. CDR3 bases: TGTGCCAGCAGTCCGATGGACAGGACCTACGAGCAGTACTTC.